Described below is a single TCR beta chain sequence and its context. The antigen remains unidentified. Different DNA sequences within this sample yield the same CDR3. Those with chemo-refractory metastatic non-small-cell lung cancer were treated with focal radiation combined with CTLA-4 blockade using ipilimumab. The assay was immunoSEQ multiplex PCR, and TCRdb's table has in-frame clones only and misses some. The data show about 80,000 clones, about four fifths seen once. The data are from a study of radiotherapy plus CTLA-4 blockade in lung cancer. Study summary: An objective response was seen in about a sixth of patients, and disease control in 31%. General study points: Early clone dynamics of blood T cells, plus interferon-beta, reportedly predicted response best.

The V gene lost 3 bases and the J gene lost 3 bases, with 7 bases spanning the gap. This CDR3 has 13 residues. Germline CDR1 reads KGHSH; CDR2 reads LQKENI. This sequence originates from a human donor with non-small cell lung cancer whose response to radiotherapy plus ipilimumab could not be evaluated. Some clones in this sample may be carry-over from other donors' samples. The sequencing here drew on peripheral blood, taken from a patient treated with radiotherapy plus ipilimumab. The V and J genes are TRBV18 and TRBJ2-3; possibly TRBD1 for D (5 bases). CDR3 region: CASSPGQTDTQYF. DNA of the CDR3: TGTGCCAGCTCACCGGGGCAAACAGATACGCAGTATTTT.